The 31 T cell receptor beta chains below come from one sample, sequenced in a study of cytomegalovirus exposure and HLA in healthy donors. Vbeta (60) and Jbeta (13) primers were used in the PCR. Generated by immunoSEQ multiplex PCR, the TCRdb table keeps only in-frame clones and is missing some. The sample has some 140,000 clones; about four fifths are singletons. Material for sequencing was PBMCs. Receptors were obtained from a male donor in good health and CMV-seropositive.

V and J are TRBV9 and TRBJ2-1; 11 nucleotides line up with TRBD2. Germline lookup yields CDR1 SGDLS and CDR2 YYNGEE. There are 19 residues in the CDR3. V gave up 4 bases and J gave up 8 bases; unmatched junction bases: 20. The CDR3 reads CASSSGLSGRLAGGHEQFF. The CDR3 bases are TGTGCCAGCAGCTCGGGACTCTCGGGGAGGCTAGCGGGAGGTCATGAGCAGTTCTTC.

The genes are TRBV7-3 and TRBJ2-5, with 7 bases matching TRBD1. Unmatched junction bases numbered 8, after V lost 5 bases and J lost 2 bases. Germline loops: CDR1 SGHTA, CDR2 FQGTGA. The CDR3 runs to 15 residues. The CDR3 sequence: CASSQGESNQETQYF. The CDR3 DNA is TGTGCCAGCAGCCAGGGGGAGAGCAATCAAGAGACCCAGTACTTC.

CDR3 in amino acids: CASSGLTGYEQYF. Written as DNA, the CDR3 is TGTGCCAGCAGCGGATTGACAGGGTACGAGCAGTACTTC. The chain has TRBV9 and TRBJ2-7, with TRBD1 matching 7 bases. The CDR3 has 13 residues. The junction had 4 bases not matched to a gene; V was cut back by 3 bases and J by 4 bases. CDR1 is SGDLS and CDR2 is YYNGEE in the germline V gene.

The rearrangement joins TRBV7-9 to TRBJ2-1; 8 nucleotides match TRBD2. V shed 2 bases, J shed 8 bases, and the junction held 14 bases outside the gene matches. Germline V gives CDR1 SEHNR, CDR2 FQNEAQ (reference sequence). The CDR3 consists of 17 residues. DNA for the CDR3: TGTGCCAGCAGCTTACGGGTCGGTCTAGCGGGTTTTGATGAGCAGTTCTTC. It encodes CASSLRVGLAGFDEQFF. Variable domain in full (rest from reference TRBV7-9 and TRBJ2-1): DTGVSQNPRHKITKRGQNVTFRCDPISEHNRLYWYRQTLGQGPEFLTYFQNEAQLEKSRLLSDRFSAERPKGSFSTLEIQRTEQGDSAMYLCASSLRVGLAGFDEQFFGPGTRLTVL.

The rearrangement links TRBV19 to TRBJ1-6; the match to TRBD1 covers 8 bases. CDR1 is LNHDA and CDR2 is SQIVND in the germline V gene (reference sequence). Losses at the gene ends were 2 bases for V and 0 bases for J; bases not matched to a gene: 6. The CDR3 contains 18 residues. The CDR3 DNA reads TGTGCCAGTAGTATACAACAGGGGGGTAGCTCCTATAATTCACCCCTCCACTTT. This sequence encodes CASSIQQGGSSYNSPLHF.

The rearrangement uses TRBV19 and TRBJ1-1, with D perhaps matching TRBD1 (5 bases). Germline V gene lookup returns CDR1 LNHDA and CDR2 SQIVND (reference sequence). This CDR3 has 11 residues. V gave up 6 bases and J gave up 9 bases, with 11 bases separating them. The CDR3: CASRTTAKAFF. CDR3 in DNA: TGTGCCAGTAGGACGACAGCCAAAGCTTTCTTT. The full variable domain, its missing parts supplied by reference TRBV19 and TRBJ1-1, is DGGITQSPKYLFRKEGQNVTLSCEQNLNHDAMYWYRQDPGQGLRLIYYSQIVNDFQKGDIAEGYSVSREKKESFPLTVTSAQKNPTAFYLCASRTTAKAFFGQGTRLTVV.

V and J are TRBV5-5 and TRBJ1-2, with D tentatively TRBD1 (6 bases). The CDR3 totals 15 residues. V lost 2 bases, J lost 1 base, and 12 bases lay in between. From germline, CDR1 is SGHKS and CDR2 YYEKEE (reference sequence). The CDR3 nucleotides read TGTGCCAGCAGCTTTCAGGGGATCGGTAACTATGGCTACACCTTC. Amino acids: CASSFQGIGNYGYTF. Combining the CDR3 with reference TRBV5-5 and TRBJ1-2 gives the whole variable domain DAGVTQSPTHLIKTRGQQVTLRCSPISGHKSVSWYQQVLGQGPQFIFQYYEKEERGRGNFPDRFSARQFPNYSSELNVNALLLGDSALYLCASSFQGIGNYGYTFGSGTRLTVV.

V gene TRBV10-3 combines with J gene TRBJ2-3, with 10 bases aligning to TRBD1. The CDR3 extends over 14 amino acids. Trimming cost V 2 bases and J 5 bases; bases outside gene matches: 1. Germline loops: CDR1 ENHRY, CDR2 SYGVKD. CDR3: CAISEGTGEDTQYF. As DNA, the CDR3 is TGTGCCATCAGTGAGGGGACAGGGGAAGATACGCAGTATTTT.

The rearrangement uses TRBV7-2 and TRBJ2-1, with 12 bases lining up with TRBD2. The germline CDR1 and CDR2 sequences are SGHTA and FQGNSA. V was pared by 5 bases and J by 6 bases, with 5 bases of the junction left unmatched. CDR3 length: 15 amino acids. CDR3: CASSPLAGGPNEQFF. The CDR3, as DNA: TGTGCCAGCAGCCCCCTAGCGGGAGGGCCCAATGAGCAGTTCTTC.

The J gene is TRBJ2-5, the V gene TRBV11-2, with TRBD1 as a possible D gene (5 bases). The germline gives CDR1 SGHAT, CDR2 FQNNGV. V lost 2 bases and J lost 2, with 9 bases in between. The CDR3 spans 14 residues. CDR3: CASSLNRYQETQYF. DNA of the CDR3: TGTGCCAGCAGCTTAAACAGGTATCAAGAGACCCAGTACTTC.

The V and J genes are TRBV11-3 and TRBJ2-7; 9 bases match TRBD1. The CDR3 extends over 15 amino acids. Germline V gives CDR1 SGHNT, CDR2 YENEEA. V shed 5 bases and J 3 bases; nucleotides not matched to a gene: 8. In DNA, the CDR3 is TGTGCCAGCAGCCTCTCATCGGGACAGGGCTACGAGCAGTACTTC. This gives the protein CASSLSSGQGYEQYF.

The genes are TRBV9 and TRBJ2-7; D is uncertain. Trimming took off 0 bases at V and 0 bases at J, with 10 bases between the two ends. This CDR3 spans 15 amino acids. CDR1 is SGDLS and CDR2 is YYNGEE in the germline V gene. DNA for the CDR3: TGTGCCAGCAGCGTAGACGGGTTAAGCTCCTACGAGCAGTACTTC. This encodes CASSVDGLSSYEQYF.

V usage is TRBV2 and J usage is TRBJ1-6, with 7 nucleotides matching TRBD1. Unmatched junction bases numbered 4, after V lost 6 bases and J lost 5 bases. The CDR3 is made up of 14 amino acids. CDR1 and CDR2 from the germline V gene are SNHLY and FYNNEI. The CDR3 reads CASRGQTDNSPLHF. The CDR3 nucleotides read TGTGCCAGCAGGGGACAGACGGATAATTCACCCCTCCACTTT.

This chain uses TRBV7-8 with TRBJ2-7, with 9 bases aligning to TRBD2. The CDR3 sequence is 16 residues long. CDR1 and CDR2 (germline): SGHVS, FQNEAQ. Germline trimming cut 5 bases from V and 5 bases from J; bases unmatched to any gene: 13. In DNA, the CDR3 is TGTGCCAGCAGCACCTTAGCGGGAGAGATGGGCAACGAGCAGTACTTC. This codes for CASSTLAGEMGNEQYF.

J is TRBJ2-7 and V is TRBV15, with 8 nucleotides matching TRBD1. Germline CDR1 LNHNV, CDR2 YYDKDF (reference sequence). The CDR3 is made up of 13 amino acids. After removal of 4 bases from V and 2 bases from J, the junction contained 1 base not matched to a gene. The CDR3 spells CATSTGQAYEQYF. The CDR3, as DNA: TGTGCCACCAGCACGGGACAGGCCTACGAGCAGTACTTC.

This clone was detected a few times. V usage is TRBV7-2 and J usage is TRBJ2-2, with 13 bases identical to TRBD2. The CDR3 sequence is 17 residues long. With V trimmed by 1 base and J by 6 bases, 5 bases remained unmatched. Germline CDR1 SGHTA, CDR2 FQGNSA. The CDR3 protein is CASSLGLAGGKAGELFF. CDR3 nucleotide sequence: TGTGCCAGCAGCTTAGGACTAGCGGGAGGCAAGGCCGGGGAGCTGTTTTTT. Complete variable domain (other parts from reference TRBV7-2 and TRBJ2-2): GAGVSQSPSNKVTEKGKDVELRCDPISGHTALYWYRQSLGQGLEFLIYFQGNSAPDKSGLPSDRFSAERTGGSVSTLTIQRTQQEDSAVYLCASSLGLAGGKAGELFFGEGSRLTVL.

On this clone: Mismatch with germline at one junction end may stem from a read error. The chain recombines TRBV19 with TRBJ1-5, with D perhaps matching TRBD1 (6 bases). The CDR3 is made up of 14 amino acids. Germline lookup yields CDR1 LNHDA and CDR2 SQIVND (reference sequence). CDR3: CASRIEGHNQPQHF. The CDR3 DNA sequence: TGTGCCAGTAGGATAGAGGGACATAATCAGCCCCAGCATTTT.

The chain links TRBV6-1 to TRBJ1-1; D call uncertain. CDR3 size: 14 residues. Germline V gene sequence: CDR1 MNHNS, CDR2 SASEGT. V shed 3 bases and J shed 0 bases, with 8 bases lying between them. This CDR3 reads CASSDPRVNTEAFF. The CDR3 DNA is TGTGCCAGCAGTGATCCGCGGGTGAACACTGAAGCTTTCTTT.

The chain recombines TRBV29-1 with TRBJ1-1, with D tentatively TRBD1 (5 bases). Germline assignment: CDR1 SQVTM and CDR2 ANQGSEA. CDR3 length: 13 amino acids. CDR3 amino acids: CAGQPPMNTEAFF. The CDR3, as DNA: TGCGCGGGGCAGCCTCCCATGAACACTGAAGCTTTCTTT. The full variable domain, rest sourced from reference TRBV29-1 and TRBJ1-1, is SAVISQKPSRDICQRGTSLTIQCQVDSQVTMMFWYRQQPGQSLTLIATANQGSEATYESGFVIDKFPISRPNLTFSTLTVSNMSPEDSSIYLCAGQPPMNTEAFFGQGTRLTVV.

The CDR3 nucleotides are TGTGCCAGCAGTGACAACAGGGACATTCAGTACTTC. It is translated as CASSDNRDIQYF. The chain carries TRBV6-1 and TRBJ2-4; D is perhaps TRBD1 (6 bases). The CDR3 length is 12 residues. V dropped 3 bases and J dropped 8 bases, with 8 bases sitting between them. From germline, CDR1 is MNHNS and CDR2 SASEGT.

This clone was seen once. This chain links TRBV6-5 with TRBJ2-3; perhaps TRBD2 as D (6 bases). V was cut by 0 bases and J by 5 bases, with 9 bases left in between. The CDR3 sequence is 14 residues long. Germline V gene data show CDR1 as MNHEY and CDR2 as SVGAGI. The CDR3 DNA reads as TGTGCCAGCAGTTACTCGGGGGGTAAAGATACGCAGTATTTT. Translating it yields CASSYSGGKDTQYF.

V and J are TRBV5-5 and TRBJ2-7; 8 nucleotides line up with TRBD1. Germline CDR1 is SGHKS and CDR2 is YYEKEE (reference sequence). The length of the CDR3 is 16 residues. V shed 4 bases, J shed 0 bases, and the junction held 9 bases outside the gene matches. The CDR3 loop reads CASSPAADRGSYEQYF. Here the CDR3 DNA reads TGTGCCAGCAGCCCGGCGGCCGACAGGGGCTCCTACGAGCAGTACTTC.

This rearrangement joins TRBV13 to TRBJ1-2; a possible D gene is TRBD1 (6 bases). The CDR3 extends over 13 amino acids. Looked up from germline, CDR1 is PRHDT and CDR2 is FYEKMQ (reference sequence). Trimming cost V 2 bases and J 7 bases, with 11 bases left between them. CDR3 region: CASSLTGGGGYTF. Here the CDR3 DNA reads TGTGCCAGCAGCTTAACGGGGGGCGGTGGCTACACCTTC.

This clone was seen only once. CDR3 DNA sequence: TGTGCCAGCTCACTCCGGACAGAACACTTTAAGAACACTGAAGCTTTCTTT. Residues: CASSLRTEHFKNTEAFF. The chain couples TRBV18 to TRBJ1-1; maybe TRBD1 (6 bases). The V end lost 4 bases, the J end lost 1 base, and 19 bases lay between the germline ends. Germline values: CDR1 KGHSH, CDR2 LQKENI. This CDR3 has 17 residues.

The count of this clone is one. This chain uses TRBV10-2 with TRBJ2-1, with 14 nucleotides matching TRBD2. The ends lost 4 bases at V and 2 bases at J; junction bases unmatched: 4. The CDR3 consists of 17 residues. Germline assignment: CDR1 WSHSY and CDR2 SAAADI. The CDR3 DNA reads TGCGCCAGCAGTGGCCCGACTAGCGGGGGGGCCTACAATGAGCAGTTCTTC. Translating gives CASSGPTSGGAYNEQFF.

The chain is built from TRBV10-3 and TRBJ1-2; 9 nucleotides match TRBD1. This CDR3 has 14 amino acids. Germline CDR1 and CDR2: ENHRY and SYGVKD. V shed 2 bases, J shed 7 bases, and the junction held 5 bases outside the gene matches. The CDR3 DNA is TGTGCCATCAGTGAGGGGACAGGGAGGGGTGGCTACACCTTC. Translation: CAISEGTGRGGYTF.

This chain uses TRBV7-8 with TRBJ1-5, with 8 nucleotides matching TRBD1. Germline CDR1 SGHVS, CDR2 FQNEAQ. The CDR3 loop spans 14 amino acids. Losses at the gene ends were 4 bases for V and 7 bases for J; bases not matched to a gene: 6. The CDR3 loop reads CASSSQGVGQPQHF. CDR3 nucleotide sequence: TGTGCCAGCAGCTCACAGGGGGTTGGGCAGCCCCAGCATTTT.

The genes are TRBV29-1 and TRBJ2-5; 10 nucleotides align to TRBD2. V gave up 4 bases and J gave up 5 bases; unmatched junction bases: 7. The CDR3 is 14 residues long. Germline loops: CDR1 SQVTM, CDR2 ANQGSEA. CDR3 sequence: CSVGSGGAGETQYF. CDR3 nucleotide sequence: TGCAGCGTTGGGAGCGGGGGGGCCGGGGAGACCCAGTACTTC.

The chain has TRBV5-5 and TRBJ2-2; possible D gene TRBD1, 5 bases. V was trimmed by 3 bases and J by 1 base, leaving 7 bases between them. The CDR3 contains 14 residues. Germline V gives CDR1 SGHKS, CDR2 YYEKEE (reference sequence). This chain's CDR3 is CASSYDRNTGELFF. Here the CDR3 DNA reads TGTGCCAGCAGCTACGACAGGAACACCGGGGAGCTGTTTTTT. Filled out from reference TRBV5-5 and TRBJ2-2, the complete variable domain reads DAGVTQSPTHLIKTRGQQVTLRCSPISGHKSVSWYQQVLGQGPQFIFQYYEKEERGRGNFPDRFSARQFPNYSSELNVNALLLGDSALYLCASSYDRNTGELFFGEGSRLTVL.

The chain combines TRBV7-6 with TRBJ2-7; 8 bases agree with TRBD2. The CDR3 totals 14 residues. Germline CDR1 reads SGHVS; CDR2 reads FNYEAQ. Trimming at V came to 0 bases and at J to 2 bases, leaving 0 bases not matched to a gene. For the CDR3, the DNA is TGTGCCAGCAGCTTAGCTAGCGGGGCCTACGAGCAGTACTTC. It yields the protein CASSLASGAYEQYF.

V usage is TRBV6-1 and J usage is TRBJ1-1, with D uncertain. Germline CDR1 reads MNHNS; CDR2 reads SASEGT. CDR3 length: 15 residues. V was trimmed by 6 bases and J by 4 bases, leaving 18 bases between them. The CDR3: CASRLTPGEFTEAFF. DNA for the CDR3: TGTGCCAGCAGGTTGACGCCCGGGGAGTTCACTGAAGCTTTCTTT.